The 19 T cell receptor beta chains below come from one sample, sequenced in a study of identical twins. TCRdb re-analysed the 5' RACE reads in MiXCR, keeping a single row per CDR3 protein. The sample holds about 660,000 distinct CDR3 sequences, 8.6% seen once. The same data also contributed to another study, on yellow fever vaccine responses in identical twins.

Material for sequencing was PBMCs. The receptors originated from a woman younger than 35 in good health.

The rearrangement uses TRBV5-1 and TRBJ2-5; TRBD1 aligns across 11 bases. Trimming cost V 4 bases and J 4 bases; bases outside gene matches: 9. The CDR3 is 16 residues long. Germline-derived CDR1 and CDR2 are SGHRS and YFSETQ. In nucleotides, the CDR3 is TGCGCCAGCAGCCCAAAGGGACAGGGGGTTTTAGAGACCCAGTACTTC. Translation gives CASSPKGQGVLETQYF.

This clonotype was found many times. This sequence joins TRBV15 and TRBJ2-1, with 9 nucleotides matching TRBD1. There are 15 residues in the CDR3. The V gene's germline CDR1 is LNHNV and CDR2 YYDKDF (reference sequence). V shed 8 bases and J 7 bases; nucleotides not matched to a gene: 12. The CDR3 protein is CATARTGEVLNEQFF. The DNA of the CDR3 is TGTGCCACCGCCCGGACAGGGGAGGTGTTAAATGAGCAGTTCTTC.

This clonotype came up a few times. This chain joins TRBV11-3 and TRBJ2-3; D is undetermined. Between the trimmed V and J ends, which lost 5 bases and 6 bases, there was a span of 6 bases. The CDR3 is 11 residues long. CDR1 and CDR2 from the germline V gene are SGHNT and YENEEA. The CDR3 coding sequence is TGTGCCAGCAGCGGTTCGGATACGCAGTATTTT. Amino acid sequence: CASSGSDTQYF.

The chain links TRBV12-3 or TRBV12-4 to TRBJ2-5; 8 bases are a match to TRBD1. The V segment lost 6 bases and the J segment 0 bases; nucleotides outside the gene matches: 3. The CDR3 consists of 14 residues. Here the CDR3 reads CASSRDRYQETQYF. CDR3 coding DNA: TGTGCCAGCAGCCGGGACAGGTACCAAGAGACCCAGTACTTC.

The CDR3: CASSLGRGIGTDTQYF. DNA of the CDR3: TGTGCCAGCAGCTTAGGTCGGGGGATTGGAACAGATACGCAGTATTTT. The chain couples TRBV7-2 to TRBJ2-3; perhaps TRBD2 as D (6 bases). V shed 1 base and J shed 3 bases, with 14 bases lying between them. The CDR3 covers 16 residues. Germline V lookup: CDR1 SGHTA, CDR2 FQGNSA.

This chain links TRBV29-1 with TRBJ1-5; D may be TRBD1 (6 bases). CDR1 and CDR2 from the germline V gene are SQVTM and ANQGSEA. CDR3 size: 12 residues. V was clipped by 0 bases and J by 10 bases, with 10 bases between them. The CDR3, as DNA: TGCAGCGTTGAAGATTTGGGGGGCCCCCAGCATTTT. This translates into CSVEDLGGPQHF.

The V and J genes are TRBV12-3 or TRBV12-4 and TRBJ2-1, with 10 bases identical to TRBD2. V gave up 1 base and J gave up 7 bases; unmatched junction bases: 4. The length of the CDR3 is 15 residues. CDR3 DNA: TGTGCCAGCAGTTTAGGAGCGGGGGGGCAAAATGAGCAGTTCTTC. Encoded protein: CASSLGAGGQNEQFF.

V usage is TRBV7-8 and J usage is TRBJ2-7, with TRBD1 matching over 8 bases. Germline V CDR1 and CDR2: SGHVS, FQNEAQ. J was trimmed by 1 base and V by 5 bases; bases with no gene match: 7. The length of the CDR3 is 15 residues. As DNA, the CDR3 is TGTGCCAGCAGCCCGTTTCAGGGGGCGTCCTACGAGCAGTACTTC. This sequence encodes CASSPFQGASYEQYF.

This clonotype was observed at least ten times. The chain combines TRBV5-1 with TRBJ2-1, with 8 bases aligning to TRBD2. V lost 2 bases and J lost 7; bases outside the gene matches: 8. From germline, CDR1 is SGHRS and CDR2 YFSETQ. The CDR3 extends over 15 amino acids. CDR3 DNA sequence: TGCGCCAGCAGCTTAAAAACGGGAGGGGGAAATGAGCAGTTCTTC. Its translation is CASSLKTGGGNEQFF.

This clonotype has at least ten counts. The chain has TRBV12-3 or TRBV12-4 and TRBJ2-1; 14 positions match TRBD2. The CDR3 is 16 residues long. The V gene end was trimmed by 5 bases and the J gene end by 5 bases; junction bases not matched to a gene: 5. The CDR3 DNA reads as TGTGCCAGCAGTGTAGGACTAGCGGGAGGTGACAATGAGCAGTTCTTC. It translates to CASSVGLAGGDNEQFF.

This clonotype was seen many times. CDR3 DNA sequence: TGTGCCAGCAGCTTAGAGAGGGGTGGGGACATTCAGTACTTC. Its translation: CASSLERGGDIQYF. The chain recombines TRBV7-2 with TRBJ2-4; perhaps D is TRBD1 or TRBD2 (5 bases each). Germline V CDR1 and CDR2: SGHTA, FQGNSA. The V and J ends lost 1 base and 8 bases respectively, with 12 bases between them. The length of the CDR3 is 14 residues.

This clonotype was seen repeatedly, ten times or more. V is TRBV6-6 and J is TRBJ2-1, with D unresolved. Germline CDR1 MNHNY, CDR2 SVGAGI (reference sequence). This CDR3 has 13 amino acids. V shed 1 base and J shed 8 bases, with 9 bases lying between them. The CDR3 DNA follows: TGTGCCAGCAGTTACTTGGCTGGCGATGAGCAGTTCTTC. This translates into CASSYLAGDEQFF.

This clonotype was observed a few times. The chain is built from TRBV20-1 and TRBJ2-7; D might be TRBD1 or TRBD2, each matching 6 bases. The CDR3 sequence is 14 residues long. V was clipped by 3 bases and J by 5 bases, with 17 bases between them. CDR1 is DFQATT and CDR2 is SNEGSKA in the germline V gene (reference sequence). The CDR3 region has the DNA TGCAGTGCTAGGGCAAGGGGGGCGCTCAACGAGCAGTACTTC. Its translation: CSARARGALNEQYF.

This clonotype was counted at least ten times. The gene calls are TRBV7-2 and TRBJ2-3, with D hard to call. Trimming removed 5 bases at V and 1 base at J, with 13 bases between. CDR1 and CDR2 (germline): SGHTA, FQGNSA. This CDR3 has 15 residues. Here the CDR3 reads CASSPRATGTDTQYF. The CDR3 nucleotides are TGTGCCAGCAGCCCCCGGGCGACGGGCACAGATACGCAGTATTTT.

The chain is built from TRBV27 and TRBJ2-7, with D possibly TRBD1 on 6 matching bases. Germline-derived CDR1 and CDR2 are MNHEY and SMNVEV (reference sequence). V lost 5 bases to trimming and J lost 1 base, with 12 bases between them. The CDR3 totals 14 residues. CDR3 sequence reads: CASSHGQISYEQYF. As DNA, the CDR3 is TGTGCCAGCAGTCACGGACAGATTTCCTACGAGCAGTACTTC.

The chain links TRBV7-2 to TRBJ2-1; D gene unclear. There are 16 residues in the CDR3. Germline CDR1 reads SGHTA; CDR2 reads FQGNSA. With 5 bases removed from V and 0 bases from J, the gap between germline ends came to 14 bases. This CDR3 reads CASSPPVGPSYNEQFF. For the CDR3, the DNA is TGTGCCAGCAGCCCCCCCGTAGGACCCTCCTACAATGAGCAGTTCTTC.

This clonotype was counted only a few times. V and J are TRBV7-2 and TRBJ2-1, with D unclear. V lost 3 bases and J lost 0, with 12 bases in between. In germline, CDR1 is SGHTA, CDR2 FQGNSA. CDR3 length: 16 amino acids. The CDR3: CASSFRTSISYNEQFF. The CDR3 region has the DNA TGTGCCAGCAGCTTTCGAACCTCAATCTCCTACAATGAGCAGTTCTTC.

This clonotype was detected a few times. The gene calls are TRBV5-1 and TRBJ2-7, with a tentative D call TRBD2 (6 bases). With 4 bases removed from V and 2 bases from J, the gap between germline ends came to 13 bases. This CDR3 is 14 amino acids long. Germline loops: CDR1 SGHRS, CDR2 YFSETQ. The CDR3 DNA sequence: TGCGCCAGCAGCCTGAAAGCGGGTCCCTACGAGCAGTACTTC. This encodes CASSLKAGPYEQYF.

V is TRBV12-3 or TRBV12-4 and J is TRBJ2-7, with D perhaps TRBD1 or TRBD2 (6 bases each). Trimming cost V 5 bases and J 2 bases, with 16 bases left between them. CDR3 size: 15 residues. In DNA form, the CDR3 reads TGTGCCAGCAGTATCGGGGGCGCGGGCCCCTACGAGCAGTACTTC. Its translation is CASSIGGAGPYEQYF.